This T cell receptor (beta chain) was captured by sequencing in a study of blood T cell repertoires in COVID-19. This CDR3 region has 13 residues. Trimming stripped 5 bases from V and 0 bases from J, with 8 bases between. Germline CDR1 GTSNPN, CDR2 SVGIG (reference sequence). Study processing details: Estimation of nucleated cell counts relied on the amplification of reference gene primers. Here immunoSEQ multiplex PCR was the method, and the copy in TCRdb shows in-frame clones only, minus some. V and J calls and clone size are as listed in that table; D and trimming were resolved from the DNA. The table has 75,000 to 80,000 clones, 88% seen once.

The gene calls are TRBV30 and TRBJ1-5; D is uncertain. The source material was peripheral blood. The origin of this receptor is a human donor in a cohort sampled during active COVID-19. CDR3 sequence (DNA): TGTGCCTGGGCGGGGTATAGCAATCAGCCCCAGCATTTT. Translating it yields CAWAGYSNQPQHF.